This TCR beta chain was sequenced for a study of T cells in Graves' hyperthyroidism and ophthalmopathy. Amplification of TCR beta CDR3 regions used RNA as the template. HTBI primers were the set used in a first-round RT-PCR of the TCR CDR3. TCRdb used MiXCR to reprocess the multiplex PCR reads, holding one entry per CDR3 protein. The sample holds 130,000 to 150,000 distinct CDR3 sequences, about 20% seen once. The length of the CDR3 is 18 residues. The V gene end was trimmed by 3 bases and the J gene end by 7 bases; junction bases not matched to a gene: 12. CDR1 and CDR2 from the germline V gene are SGHRS and YFSETQ. The table lists this clonotype with many counts.

The TCR was taken from a woman aged 45-60 years with Graves' hyperthyroidism that later progressed to Graves' ophthalmopathy. This sequence joins TRBV5-1 and TRBJ2-2; 13 nucleotides match TRBD2. Sequenced input: blood. In DNA, the CDR3 is TGCGCCAGCAGCTATACTAGCGGGAGGGCCCTGGGAGACGGGGAGCTGTTTTTT. Translated: CASSYTSGRALGDGELFF.